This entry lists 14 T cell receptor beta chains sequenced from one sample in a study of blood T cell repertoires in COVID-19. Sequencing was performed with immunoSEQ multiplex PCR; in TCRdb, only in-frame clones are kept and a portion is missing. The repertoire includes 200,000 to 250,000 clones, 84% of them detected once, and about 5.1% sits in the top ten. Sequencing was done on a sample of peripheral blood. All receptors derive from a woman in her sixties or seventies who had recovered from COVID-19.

CDR3 region: CASSVGQGTSGVSYNEQFF. The CDR3 DNA sequence: TGTGCCAGCAGCGTAGGCCAGGGGACTAGCGGGGTTTCCTACAATGAGCAGTTCTTC. The V gene is TRBV9, the J gene TRBJ2-1; 13 bases are a match to TRBD2. The CDR3 length is 19 residues. Germline CDR1 SGDLS, CDR2 YYNGEE. V was clipped by 0 bases and J by 1 base; unmatched bases: 7.

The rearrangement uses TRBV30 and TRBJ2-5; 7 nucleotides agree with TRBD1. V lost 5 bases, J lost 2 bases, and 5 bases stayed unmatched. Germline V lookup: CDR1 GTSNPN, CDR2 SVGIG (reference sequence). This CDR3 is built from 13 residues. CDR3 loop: CAWVGTAQETQYF. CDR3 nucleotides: TGTGCCTGGGTGGGGACAGCGCAAGAGACCCAGTACTTC.

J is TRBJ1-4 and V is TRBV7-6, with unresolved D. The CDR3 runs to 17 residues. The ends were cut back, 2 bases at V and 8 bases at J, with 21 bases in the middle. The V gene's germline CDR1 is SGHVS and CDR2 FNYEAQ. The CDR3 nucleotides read TGTGCCAGCAGCTTAAATTGGCTCGACGGAGGTGGGGAAAAACTGTTTTTT. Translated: CASSLNWLDGGGEKLFF.

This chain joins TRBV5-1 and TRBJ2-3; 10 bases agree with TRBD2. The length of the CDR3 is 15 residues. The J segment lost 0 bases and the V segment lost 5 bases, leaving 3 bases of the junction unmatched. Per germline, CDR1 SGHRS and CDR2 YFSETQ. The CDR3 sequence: CASRQAGGSTDTQYF. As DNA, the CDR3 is TGCGCCAGCAGACAAGCGGGGGGGAGCACAGATACGCAGTATTTT.

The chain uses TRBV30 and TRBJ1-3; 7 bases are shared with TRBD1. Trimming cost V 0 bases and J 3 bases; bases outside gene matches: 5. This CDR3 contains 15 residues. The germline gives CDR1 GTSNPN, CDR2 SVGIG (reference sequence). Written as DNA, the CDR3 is TGTGCCTGGAGTGTTCAGACAGGGATTGGAAACACCATATATTTT. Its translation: CAWSVQTGIGNTIYF.

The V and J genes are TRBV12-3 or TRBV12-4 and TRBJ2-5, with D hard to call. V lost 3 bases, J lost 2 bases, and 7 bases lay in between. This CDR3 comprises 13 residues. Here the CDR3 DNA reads TGTGCCAGCAGTTTTATACAGCAAGAGACCCAGTACTTC. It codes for CASSFIQQETQYF.

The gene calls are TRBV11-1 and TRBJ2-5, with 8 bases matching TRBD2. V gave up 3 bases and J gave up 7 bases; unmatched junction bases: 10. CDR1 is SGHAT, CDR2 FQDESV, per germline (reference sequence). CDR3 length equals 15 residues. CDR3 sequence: CASSLSGGIGRTQYF. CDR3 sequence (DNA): TGTGCCAGCAGCTTGAGCGGGGGCATCGGCAGGACCCAGTACTTC.

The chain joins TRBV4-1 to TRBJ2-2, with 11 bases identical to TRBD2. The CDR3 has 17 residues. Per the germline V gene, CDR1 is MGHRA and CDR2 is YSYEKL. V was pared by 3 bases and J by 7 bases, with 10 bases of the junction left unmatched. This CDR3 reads CASSQGLAASRIGELFF. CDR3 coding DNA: TGCGCCAGCAGCCAGGGACTAGCGGCCTCAAGGATCGGGGAGCTGTTTTTT.

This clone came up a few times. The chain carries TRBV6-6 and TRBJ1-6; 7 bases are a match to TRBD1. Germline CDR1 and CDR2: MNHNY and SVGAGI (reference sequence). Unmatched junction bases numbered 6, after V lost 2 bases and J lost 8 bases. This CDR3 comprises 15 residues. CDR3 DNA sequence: TGTGCCAGCAGTTACCCGACAGGGAAACATTCACCCCTCCACTTT. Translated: CASSYPTGKHSPLHF.

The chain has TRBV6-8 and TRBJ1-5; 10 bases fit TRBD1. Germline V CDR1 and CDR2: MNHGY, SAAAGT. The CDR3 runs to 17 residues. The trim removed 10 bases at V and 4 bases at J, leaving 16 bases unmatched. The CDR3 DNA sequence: TGTGCCATCCTAAGAAGAAAGGGACAGGGGCATAATCAGCCCCAGCATTTT. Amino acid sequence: CAILRRKGQGHNQPQHF.

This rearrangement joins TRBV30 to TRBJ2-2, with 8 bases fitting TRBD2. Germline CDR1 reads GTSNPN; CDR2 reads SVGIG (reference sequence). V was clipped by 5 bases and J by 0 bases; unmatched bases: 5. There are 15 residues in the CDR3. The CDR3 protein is CAWGPGLANTGELFF. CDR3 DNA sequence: TGTGCCTGGGGGCCGGGACTAGCGAACACCGGGGAGCTGTTTTTT.

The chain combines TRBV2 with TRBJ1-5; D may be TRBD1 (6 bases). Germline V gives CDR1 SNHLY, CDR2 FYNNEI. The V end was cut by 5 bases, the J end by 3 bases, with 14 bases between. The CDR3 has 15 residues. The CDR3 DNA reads TGTGCCAGCAGTCAGGGGCTACCATTCAATCAGCCCCAGCATTTT. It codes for CASSQGLPFNQPQHF.

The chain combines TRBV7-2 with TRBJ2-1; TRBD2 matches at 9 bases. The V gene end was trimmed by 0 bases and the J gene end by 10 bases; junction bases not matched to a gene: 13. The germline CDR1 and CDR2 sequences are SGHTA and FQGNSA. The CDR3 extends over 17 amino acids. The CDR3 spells CASSLAAVSGGQNEQFF. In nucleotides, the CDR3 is TGTGCCAGCAGCTTAGCAGCGGTGAGCGGGGGGCAAAACGAGCAGTTCTTC. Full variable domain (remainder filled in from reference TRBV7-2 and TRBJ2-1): GAGVSQSPSNKVTEKGKDVELRCDPISGHTALYWYRQSLGQGLEFLIYFQGNSAPDKSGLPSDRFSAERTGGSVSTLTIQRTQQEDSAVYLCASSLAAVSGGQNEQFFGPGTRLTVL.

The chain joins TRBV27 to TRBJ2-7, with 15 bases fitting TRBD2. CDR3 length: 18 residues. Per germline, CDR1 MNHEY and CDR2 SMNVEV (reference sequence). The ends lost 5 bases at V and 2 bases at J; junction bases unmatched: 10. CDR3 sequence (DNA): TGTGCCAGCAGTCGGTTCGGACTAGCGGGGGGGACCGCCTACGAGCAGTACTTC. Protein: CASSRFGLAGGTAYEQYF.